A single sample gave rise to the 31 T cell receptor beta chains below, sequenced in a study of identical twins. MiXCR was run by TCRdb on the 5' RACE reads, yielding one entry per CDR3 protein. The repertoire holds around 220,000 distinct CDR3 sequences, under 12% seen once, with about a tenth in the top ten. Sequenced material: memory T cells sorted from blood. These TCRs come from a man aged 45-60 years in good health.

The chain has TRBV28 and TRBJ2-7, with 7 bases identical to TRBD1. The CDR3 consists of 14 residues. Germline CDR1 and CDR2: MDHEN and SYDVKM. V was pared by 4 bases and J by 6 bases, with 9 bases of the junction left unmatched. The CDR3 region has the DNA TGTGCCAGCAGTTCCCCCGGGACAGTTTTCGAGCAGTACTTC. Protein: CASSSPGTVFEQYF.

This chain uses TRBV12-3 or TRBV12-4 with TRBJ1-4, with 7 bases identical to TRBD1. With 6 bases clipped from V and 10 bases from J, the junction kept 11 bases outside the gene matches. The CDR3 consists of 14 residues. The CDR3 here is CASSPGTVDGKLFF. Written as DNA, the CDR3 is TGTGCCAGCAGCCCCGGGACAGTTGACGGAAAACTGTTTTTT.

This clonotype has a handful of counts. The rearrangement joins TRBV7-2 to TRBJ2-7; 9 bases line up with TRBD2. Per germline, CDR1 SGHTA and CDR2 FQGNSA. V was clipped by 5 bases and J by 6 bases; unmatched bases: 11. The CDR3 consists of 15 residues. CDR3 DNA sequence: TGTGCCAGCAGCCCCAATCCTAGCGGGATAGCCGAGCAGTACTTC. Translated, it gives CASSPNPSGIAEQYF.

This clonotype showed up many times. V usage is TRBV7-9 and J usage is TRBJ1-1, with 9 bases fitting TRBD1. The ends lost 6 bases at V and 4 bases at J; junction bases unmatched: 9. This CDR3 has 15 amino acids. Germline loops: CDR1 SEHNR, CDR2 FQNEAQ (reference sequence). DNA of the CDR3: TGTGCCAGCAGGTCCCGGGACAGGGTGGGCACTGAAGCTTTCTTT. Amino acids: CASRSRDRVGTEAFF.

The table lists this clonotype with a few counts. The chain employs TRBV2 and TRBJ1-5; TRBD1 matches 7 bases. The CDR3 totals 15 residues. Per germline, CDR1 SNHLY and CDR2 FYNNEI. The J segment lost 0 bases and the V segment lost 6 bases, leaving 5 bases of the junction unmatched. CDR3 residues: CASRTTGDSNQPQHF. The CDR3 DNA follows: TGTGCCAGCAGAACAACAGGGGATAGCAATCAGCCCCAGCATTTT.

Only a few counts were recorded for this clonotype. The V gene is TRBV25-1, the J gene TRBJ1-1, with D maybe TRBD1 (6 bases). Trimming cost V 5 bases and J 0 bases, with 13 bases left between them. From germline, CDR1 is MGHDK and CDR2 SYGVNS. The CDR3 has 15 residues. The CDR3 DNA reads TGTGCCAGCAGTACATCGGACAGTTTGAACACTGAAGCTTTCTTT. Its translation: CASSTSDSLNTEAFF.

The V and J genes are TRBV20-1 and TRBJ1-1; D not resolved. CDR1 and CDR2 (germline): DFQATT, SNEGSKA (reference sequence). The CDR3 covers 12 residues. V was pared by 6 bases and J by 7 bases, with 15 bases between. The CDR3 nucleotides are TGCAGTGCGGAGACAAGGGTTTTTGAAGCTTTCTTT. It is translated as CSAETRVFEAFF.

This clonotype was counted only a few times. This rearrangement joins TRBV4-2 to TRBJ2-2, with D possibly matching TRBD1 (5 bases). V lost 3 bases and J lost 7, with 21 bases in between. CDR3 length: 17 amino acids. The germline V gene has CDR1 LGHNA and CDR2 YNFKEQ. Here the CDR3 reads CASSQNPFRQPGGELFF. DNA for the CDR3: TGTGCCAGCAGCCAGAACCCGTTTAGACAGCCCGGCGGGGAGCTGTTTTTT.

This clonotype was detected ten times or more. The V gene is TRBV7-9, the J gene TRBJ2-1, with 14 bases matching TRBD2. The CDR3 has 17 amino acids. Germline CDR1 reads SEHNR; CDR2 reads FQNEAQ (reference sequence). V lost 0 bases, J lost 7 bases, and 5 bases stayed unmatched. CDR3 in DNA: TGTGCCAGCAGCTTAGCCACCGGGACTAGCGGGAGAAATGAGCAGTTCTTC. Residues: CASSLATGTSGRNEQFF.

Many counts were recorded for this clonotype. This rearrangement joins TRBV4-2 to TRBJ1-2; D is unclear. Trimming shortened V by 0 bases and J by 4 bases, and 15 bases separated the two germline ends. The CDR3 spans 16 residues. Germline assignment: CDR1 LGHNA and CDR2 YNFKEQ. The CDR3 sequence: CASSQDLAGRSYGYTF. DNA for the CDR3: TGTGCCAGCAGCCAAGACTTGGCCGGACGAAGCTATGGCTACACCTTC.

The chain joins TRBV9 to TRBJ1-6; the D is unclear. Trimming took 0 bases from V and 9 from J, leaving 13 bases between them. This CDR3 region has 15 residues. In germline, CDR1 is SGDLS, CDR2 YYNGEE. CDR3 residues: CASSVEGGLVSPLHF. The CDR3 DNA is TGTGCCAGCAGCGTAGAAGGCGGACTAGTTTCACCCCTCCACTTT. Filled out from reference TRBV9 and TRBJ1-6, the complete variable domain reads DSGVTQTPKHLITATGQRVTLRCSPRSGDLSVYWYQQSLDQGLQFLIQYYNGEERAKGNILERFSAQQFPDLHSELNLSSLELGDSALYFCASSVEGGLVSPLHFGNGTRLTVT.

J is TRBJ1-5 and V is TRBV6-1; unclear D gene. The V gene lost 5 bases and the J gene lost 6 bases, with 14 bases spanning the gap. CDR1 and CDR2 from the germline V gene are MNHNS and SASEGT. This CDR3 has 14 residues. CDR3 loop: CASSTQKSGQPQHF. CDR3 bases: TGTGCCAGCAGTACACAAAAGTCAGGTCAGCCCCAGCATTTT.

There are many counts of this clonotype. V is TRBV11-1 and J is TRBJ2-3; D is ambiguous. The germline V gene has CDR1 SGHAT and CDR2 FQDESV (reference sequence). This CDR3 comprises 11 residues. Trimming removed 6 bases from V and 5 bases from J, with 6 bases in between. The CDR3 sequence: CASSHGDTQYF. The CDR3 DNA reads TGTGCCAGCAGTCATGGAGATACGCAGTATTTT.

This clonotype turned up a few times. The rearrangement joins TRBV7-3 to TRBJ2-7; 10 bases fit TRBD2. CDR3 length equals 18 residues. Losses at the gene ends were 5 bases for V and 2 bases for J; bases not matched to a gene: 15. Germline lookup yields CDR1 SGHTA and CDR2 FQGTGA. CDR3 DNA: TGTGCCAGCAGCCCCCGGGGGGGCGGAGCGGGAGGGCCCTACGAGCAGTACTTC. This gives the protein CASSPRGGGAGGPYEQYF.

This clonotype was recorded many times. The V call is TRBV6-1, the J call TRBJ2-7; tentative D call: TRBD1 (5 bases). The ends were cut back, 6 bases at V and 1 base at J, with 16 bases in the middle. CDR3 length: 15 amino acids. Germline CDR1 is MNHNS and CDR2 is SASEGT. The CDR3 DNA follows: TGTGCCAGCAGCTTTGACAGAGACCCATCCTACGAGCAGTACTTC. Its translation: CASSFDRDPSYEQYF.

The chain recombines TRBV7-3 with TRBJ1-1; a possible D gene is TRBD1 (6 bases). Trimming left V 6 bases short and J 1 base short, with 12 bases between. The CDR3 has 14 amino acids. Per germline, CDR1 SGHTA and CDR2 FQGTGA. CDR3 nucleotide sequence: TGTGCCAGCAGTCATGACAGGACGAACACTGAAGCTTTCTTT. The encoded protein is CASSHDRTNTEAFF.

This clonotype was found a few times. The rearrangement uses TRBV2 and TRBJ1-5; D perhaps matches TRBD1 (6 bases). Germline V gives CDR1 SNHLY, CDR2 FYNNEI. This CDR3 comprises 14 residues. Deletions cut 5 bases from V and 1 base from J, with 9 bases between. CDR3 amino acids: CASSRDISNQPQHF. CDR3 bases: TGTGCCAGCAGTCGGGACATAAGCAATCAGCCCCAGCATTTT.

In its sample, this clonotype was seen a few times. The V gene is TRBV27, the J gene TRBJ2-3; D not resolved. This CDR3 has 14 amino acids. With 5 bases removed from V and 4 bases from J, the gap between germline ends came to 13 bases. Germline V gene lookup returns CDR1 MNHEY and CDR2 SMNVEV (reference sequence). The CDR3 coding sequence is TGTGCCAGCAGTCCCACGACCTATTCAGATACGCAGTATTTT. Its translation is CASSPTTYSDTQYF.

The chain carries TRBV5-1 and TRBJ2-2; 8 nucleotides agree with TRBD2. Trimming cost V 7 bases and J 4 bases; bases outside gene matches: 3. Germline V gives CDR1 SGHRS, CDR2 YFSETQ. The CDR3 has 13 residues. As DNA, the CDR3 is TGCGCCAGCTTCGGGAGGGGCACCGGGGAGCTGTTTTTT. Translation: CASFGRGTGELFF.

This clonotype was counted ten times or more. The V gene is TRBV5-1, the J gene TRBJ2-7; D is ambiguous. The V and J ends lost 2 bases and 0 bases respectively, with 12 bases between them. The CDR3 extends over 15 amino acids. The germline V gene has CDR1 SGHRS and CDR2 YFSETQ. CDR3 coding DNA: TGCGCCAGCAGCTTCAGCGACGGCGTCTCCTACGAGCAGTACTTC. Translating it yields CASSFSDGVSYEQYF.

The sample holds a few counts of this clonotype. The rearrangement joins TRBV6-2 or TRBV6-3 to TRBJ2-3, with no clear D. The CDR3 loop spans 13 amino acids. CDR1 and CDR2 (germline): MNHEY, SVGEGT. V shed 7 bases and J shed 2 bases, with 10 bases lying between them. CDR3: CASIKGNTDTQYF. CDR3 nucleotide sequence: TGTGCCAGCATAAAGGGAAACACAGATACGCAGTATTTT.

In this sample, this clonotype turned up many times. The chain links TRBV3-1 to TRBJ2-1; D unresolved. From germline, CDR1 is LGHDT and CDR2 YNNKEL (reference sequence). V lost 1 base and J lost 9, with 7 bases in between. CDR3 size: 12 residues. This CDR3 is CASSQVPAEQFF. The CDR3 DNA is TGTGCCAGCAGCCAAGTTCCGGCTGAGCAGTTCTTC.

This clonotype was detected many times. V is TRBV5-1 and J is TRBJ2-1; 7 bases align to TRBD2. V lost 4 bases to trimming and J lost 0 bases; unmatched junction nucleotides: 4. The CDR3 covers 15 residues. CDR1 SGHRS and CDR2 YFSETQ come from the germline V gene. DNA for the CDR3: TGCGCCAGCAGCCCAATAGCGGGCTCCTACAATGAGCAGTTCTTC. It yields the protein CASSPIAGSYNEQFF. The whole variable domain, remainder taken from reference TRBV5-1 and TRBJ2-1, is KAGVTQTPRYLIKTRGQQVTLSCSPISGHRSVSWYQQTPGQGLQFLFEYFSETQRNKGNFPGRFSGRQFSNSRSEMNVSTLELGDSALYLCASSPIAGSYNEQFFGPGTRLTVL.

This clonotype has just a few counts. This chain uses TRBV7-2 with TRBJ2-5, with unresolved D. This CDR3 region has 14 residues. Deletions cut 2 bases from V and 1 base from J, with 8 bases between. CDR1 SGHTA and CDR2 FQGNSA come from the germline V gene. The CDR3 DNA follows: TGTGCCAGCAGCTTACGGCGTGGCCAAGAGACCCAGTACTTC. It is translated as CASSLRRGQETQYF.

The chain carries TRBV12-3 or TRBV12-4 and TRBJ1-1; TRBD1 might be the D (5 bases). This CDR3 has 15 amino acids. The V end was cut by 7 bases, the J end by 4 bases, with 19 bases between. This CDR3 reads CASTPGLWSPTEAFF. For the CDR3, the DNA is TGTGCCAGCACCCCGGGACTTTGGTCGCCCACTGAAGCTTTCTTT.

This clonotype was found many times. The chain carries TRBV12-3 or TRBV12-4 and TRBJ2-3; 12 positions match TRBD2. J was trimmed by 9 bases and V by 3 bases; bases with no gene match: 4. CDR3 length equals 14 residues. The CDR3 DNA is TGTGCCAGCAGTTTCGGACTAGCGGGAAGCACGCAGTATTTT. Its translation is CASSFGLAGSTQYF.

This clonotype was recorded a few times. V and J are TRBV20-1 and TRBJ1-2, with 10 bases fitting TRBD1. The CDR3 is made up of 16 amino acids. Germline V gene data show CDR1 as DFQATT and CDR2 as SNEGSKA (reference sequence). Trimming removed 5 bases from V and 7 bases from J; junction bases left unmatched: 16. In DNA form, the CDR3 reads TGCAGTGCTCACCACTCGGGACAGGGGAGGTTAGGTGGCTACACCTTC. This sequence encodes CSAHHSGQGRLGGYTF.

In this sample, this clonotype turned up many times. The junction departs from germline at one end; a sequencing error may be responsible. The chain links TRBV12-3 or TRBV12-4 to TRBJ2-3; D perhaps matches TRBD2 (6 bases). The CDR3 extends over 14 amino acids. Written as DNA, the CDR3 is TGTGCCAGCAATTTAGGAGGGCTCGCGGCTGAGCAGTATTTT. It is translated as CASNLGGLAAEQYF.

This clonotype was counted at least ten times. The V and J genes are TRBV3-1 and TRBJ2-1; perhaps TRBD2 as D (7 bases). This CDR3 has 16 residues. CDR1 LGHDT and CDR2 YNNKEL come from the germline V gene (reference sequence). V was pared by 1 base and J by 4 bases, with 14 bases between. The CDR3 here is CASSQGGGGLYNEQFF. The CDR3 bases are TGTGCCAGCAGCCAAGGGGGCGGGGGCCTTTACAATGAGCAGTTCTTC.

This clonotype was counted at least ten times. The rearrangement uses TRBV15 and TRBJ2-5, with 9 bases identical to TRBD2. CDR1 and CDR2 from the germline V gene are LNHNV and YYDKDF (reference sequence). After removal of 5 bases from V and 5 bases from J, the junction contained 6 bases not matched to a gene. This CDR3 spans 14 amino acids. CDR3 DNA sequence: TGTGCCACCAGCCGCGGGAGGGTTCGGGAGACCCAGTACTTC. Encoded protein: CATSRGRVRETQYF.

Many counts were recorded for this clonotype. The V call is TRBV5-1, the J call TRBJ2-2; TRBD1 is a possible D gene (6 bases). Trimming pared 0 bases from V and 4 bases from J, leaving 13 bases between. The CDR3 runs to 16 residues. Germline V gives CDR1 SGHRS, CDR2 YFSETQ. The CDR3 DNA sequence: TGCGCCAGCAGCTTGGATGGGGGCTTTGGCACCGGGGAGCTGTTTTTT. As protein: CASSLDGGFGTGELFF. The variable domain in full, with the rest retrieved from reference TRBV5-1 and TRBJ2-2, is KAGVTQTPRYLIKTRGQQVTLSCSPISGHRSVSWYQQTPGQGLQFLFEYFSETQRNKGNFPGRFSGRQFSNSRSEMNVSTLELGDSALYLCASSLDGGFGTGELFFGEGSRLTVL.